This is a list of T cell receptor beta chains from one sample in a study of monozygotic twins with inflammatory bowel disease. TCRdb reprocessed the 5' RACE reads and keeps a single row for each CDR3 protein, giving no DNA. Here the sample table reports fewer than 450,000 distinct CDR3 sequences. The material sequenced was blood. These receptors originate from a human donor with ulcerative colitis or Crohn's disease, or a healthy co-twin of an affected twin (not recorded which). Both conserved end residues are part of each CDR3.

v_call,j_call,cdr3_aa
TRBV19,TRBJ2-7,CASSPRELVKQYF
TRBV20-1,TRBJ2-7,CSARELAGREQYF
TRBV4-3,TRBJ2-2,CASSQISGDGGELFF
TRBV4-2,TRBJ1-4,CASSQVGEQGDYEKLFF
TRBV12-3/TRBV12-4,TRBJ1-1,CASNAQGPEAFF
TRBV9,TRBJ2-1,CASGESSYNEQFF
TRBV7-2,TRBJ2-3,CASSLILSGGSTDTQYF
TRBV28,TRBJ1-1,CASSFMPGLGFF
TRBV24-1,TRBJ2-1,CATSDPGQGSYNEQFF
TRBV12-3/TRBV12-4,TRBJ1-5,CASRPDNQPQHF
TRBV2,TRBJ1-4,CASSGGAANEKLFF
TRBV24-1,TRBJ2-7,CATSDPYDGSYEQYF
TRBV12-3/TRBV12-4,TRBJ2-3,CASSSEGQGSPDTQYF
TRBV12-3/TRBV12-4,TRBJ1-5,CASAKLPGLGNQPQHF
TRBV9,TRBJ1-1,CASDRQFHFNEAFF
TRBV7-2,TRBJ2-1,CASSLAGTSGGHEQFF
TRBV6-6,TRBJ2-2,CATDRTNTGELFF
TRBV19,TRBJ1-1,CASSKGTGRNTEAFF
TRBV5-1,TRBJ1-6,CASSEQSSYNSPLHF
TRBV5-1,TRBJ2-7,CASSLSILYEQYF
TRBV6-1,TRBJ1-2,CASSDPRTGGSGGYTF
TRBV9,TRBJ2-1,CASAGTTNYNEQFF
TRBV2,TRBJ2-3,CAGSPNGLLASTDTQYF
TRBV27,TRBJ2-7,CTSGERGREQYF
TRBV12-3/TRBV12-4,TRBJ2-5,CASALGGGVPRETQYF
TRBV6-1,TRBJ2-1,CASSITGTSNHEQFF
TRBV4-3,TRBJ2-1,CASSRRDPSGGAIDEQFF
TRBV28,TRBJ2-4,CASRSTVAKNIQYF
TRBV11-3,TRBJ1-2,CASTLRGDRYGYTF
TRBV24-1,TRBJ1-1,CAARRGVGTEAFF
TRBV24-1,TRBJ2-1,CATSDRSGTGNEQFF
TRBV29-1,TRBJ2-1,CSVEGAGLGYNEQFF
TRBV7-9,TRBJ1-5,CASSLDLSGNQPQHF
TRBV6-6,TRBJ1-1,CASSYASEEAFF
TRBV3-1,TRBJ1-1,CASSQRTGRTEAFF
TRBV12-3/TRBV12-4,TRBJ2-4,CASTFGLASVGSKNIQYF
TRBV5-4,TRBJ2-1,CASSPAGNSYNEQFF
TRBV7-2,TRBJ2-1,CASSLRRSGGNNDQFF
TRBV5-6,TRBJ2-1,CASSLVVYNEQFF
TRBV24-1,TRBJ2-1,CATSDAKGDSYNEQFF
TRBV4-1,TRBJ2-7,CASSPGRVLIHEQYF
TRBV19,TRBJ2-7,CASSTSGTRPLEQYF
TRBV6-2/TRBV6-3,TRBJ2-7,CASSPAGGDDEQYF
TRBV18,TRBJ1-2,CASGDREGGYTF
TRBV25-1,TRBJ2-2,CASSDDREAGELFF
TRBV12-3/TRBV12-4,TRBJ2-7,CASSPESYEQYF
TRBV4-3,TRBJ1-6,CASSRTVGGGQGSPLHF
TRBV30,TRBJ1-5,CAWTRSTGGGQPQHF
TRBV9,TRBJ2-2,CASSVEGGGTPGELFF
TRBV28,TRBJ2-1,CASSPSSGDRSYNEQFF
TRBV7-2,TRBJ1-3,CASSKGPPGNTIYF
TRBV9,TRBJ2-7,CASSRDSKHHYEQYF
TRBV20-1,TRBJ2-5,CSALDRSGQETQYF